This T cell receptor beta chain was retrieved from a study of siplizumab effects on memory and regulatory T cells. Using immunoSEQ multiplex PCR, the repertoire was profiled, and TCRdb retains in-frame clones only, with some absent. The profile shows about 100,000 clones, about 93% of them singletons. CDR1 and CDR2 (germline): MNHNS, SASEGT. This CDR3 comprises 15 residues. Trimming took 6 bases from V and 2 from J; bases not matched to a gene: 5. As for this clone: As yet, its antigen is unknown.

The study, taken as a whole, reports: No functional test confirmed suppression by proliferating siplizumab-culture Tregs. Most alloreactive clones went unmapped to unstimulated subsets; only a minor fraction mapped.

The genes are TRBV6-1 and TRBJ2-3; TRBD2 matches at 10 bases. Sequencing was carried out using non-Treg CD4+ T cells sorted from blood. The sequence derives from a human donor in good health. CDR3 protein: CASRRLAGPTDTQYF. CDR3 bases: TGTGCCAGCAGGAGACTAGCGGGCCCCACAGATACGCAGTATTTT.